This entry lists 20 T cell receptor beta chains sequenced from one sample in a study of T cell clonality in common variable immunodeficiency. Here immunoSEQ multiplex PCR was the method, and the copy in TCRdb shows in-frame clones only, minus some. There are about 37,000 clones in the sample, none observed a single time. The sample comprised peripheral blood mononuclear cells. The receptors come from a person between 18 and 69 years old in good health.

There are many counts of this clone. The sequenced fragment ends 3 residues before the CDR3 boundary, so the rest is inferred from the germline J gene. The chain uses TRBV29-1 and TRBJ2-1; 9 bases fit TRBD2. J lost 3 bases, V lost 6 bases, and 9 bases had no gene match. CDR1 is SQVTM and CDR2 is ANQGSEA in the germline V gene. The CDR3 runs 15 residues. CDR3 region: CSVGGGGANYNEQFF. The sequenced part of the CDR3 DNA is TGCAGCGTGGGGGGCGGGGGGGCAAACTACAATGAG.

This clone occurred many times. Read sequence stops 3 residues before the CDR3 end, and the germline J gene provides the missing end. The chain recombines TRBV2 with TRBJ2-2; D ambiguous. CDR3 length: 14 amino acids. V shed 1 base and J shed 1 base, with 4 bases lying between them. The germline gives CDR1 SNHLY, CDR2 FYNNEI. The CDR3 protein is CASSEEQNTGELFF. Partial CDR3 DNA: TGTGCCAGCAGTGAAGAGCAGAACACCGGGGAG.

Many counts were recorded for this clone. With the read ending 3 residues before the CDR3 end, the germline J gene is used to fill in that end. The chain carries TRBV30 and TRBJ1-1; D may be TRBD1 (5 bases). Per the germline V gene, CDR1 is GTSNPN and CDR2 is SVGIG (reference sequence). This CDR3 has 13 amino acids. Trimming left V 8 bases short and J 4 bases short, with 17 bases between. This CDR3 reads CARLKGPTTEAFF. Incomplete CDR3 DNA: TGTGCCCGCCTTAAGGGGCCGACCACTGAA.

This clone was recorded at least ten times. Sequencing ends 3 residues short of the CDR3 end; the germline J gene provides the rest. The rearrangement joins TRBV6-2 or TRBV6-3 to TRBJ2-2; 7 positions agree with TRBD1. The CDR3 length is 14 residues. With 7 bases clipped from V and 4 bases from J, the junction kept 6 bases outside the gene matches. CDR1 MNHEY and CDR2 SVGEGT come from the germline V gene. The CDR3 spells CASTLGTATGELFF. The sequenced part of the CDR3 DNA is TGTGCCAGCACCCTCGGGACAGCCACCGGGGAG.

This clone was detected ten times or more. The read ends 3 residues before the CDR3 terminus; that terminus is restored from the germline J gene. This chain connects TRBV6-1 to TRBJ1-4; 9 positions match TRBD1. This CDR3 spans 15 amino acids. Germline values: CDR1 MNHNS, CDR2 SASEGT. V lost 2 bases and J lost 3; bases outside the gene matches: 1. The sequenced CDR3 bases are TGTGCCAGCAGTGAAAGACAGGGGGCTAATGAAAAA. Its protein product is CASSERQGANEK. The complete CDR3 sequence is CASSERQGANEKLFF.

Comment on this clone: The read ends 3 residues before the CDR3 terminus; that terminus is restored from the germline J gene. The chain carries TRBV30 and TRBJ2-2, with D possibly TRBD2 on 7 matching bases. Trimming removed 8 bases from V and 7 bases from J, with 23 bases in between. Germline CDR1 and CDR2: GTSNPN and SVGIG (reference sequence). The CDR3 sequence is 15 residues long. The covered CDR3 bases are TGTGCCCGGGCCGGGACGGGGGGCTACCGCGGGGAG. This sequence encodes CARAGTGGYRGE. From start to end, the CDR3 is CARAGTGGYRGELFF. Complete variable domain (other parts from reference TRBV30 and TRBJ2-2): SQTIHQWPATLVQPVGSPLSLECTVEGTSNPNLYWYRQAAGRGLQLLFYSVGIGQISSEVPQNLSASRPQDRQFILSSKKLLLSDSGFYLCARAGTGGYRGELFFGEGSRLTVL.

This clone appeared many times. The read terminates 3 residues ahead of where the CDR3 ends, so the germline J gene completes it. This chain links TRBV19 with TRBJ1-2; 9 bases match TRBD1. The ends lost 5 bases at V and 5 bases at J; junction bases unmatched: 15. From germline, CDR1 is LNHDA and CDR2 SQIVND (reference sequence). The CDR3 has 17 residues. The CDR3 DNA, read in part, is TGTGCCAGTAGTCCGGGACAGGGAGGCCAAAGCGGGTATGGC. This encodes CASSPGQGGQSGYG. The whole CDR3 sequence is CASSPGQGGQSGYGYTF.

This clone appeared many times. The read comes to an end 3 residues before the CDR3 does, leaving the germline J gene to fill in the end. The chain recombines TRBV5-4 with TRBJ2-7, with D possibly matching TRBD1 (6 bases). Deletions cut 0 bases from V and 3 bases from J, with 10 bases between. In germline, CDR1 is SGHNT, CDR2 YYREEE (reference sequence). The CDR3 sequence is 14 residues long. CDR3 DNA, as far as it was read: TGTGCCAGCAGCTTGGACAGGGTCGGCTACGAG. It is translated as CASSLDRVGYE. The complete CDR3 sequence is CASSLDRVGYEQYF.

Many counts were recorded for this clone. With the read ending 3 residues before the CDR3 end, the germline J gene is used to fill in that end. The chain carries TRBV5-5 and TRBJ2-1; the D gene is possibly TRBD1 (5 bases). CDR1 SGHKS and CDR2 YYEKEE come from the germline V gene (reference sequence). The CDR3 consists of 13 residues. Trimming removed 9 bases from V and 4 bases from J, with 14 bases in between. The covered CDR3 bases are TGTGCCACCAATCAGGGTGTGTACAATGAG. This translates into CATNQGVYNE. The entire CDR3 reads CATNQGVYNEQFF.

In its sample, this clone was seen many times. The read is 3 residues too short to cover the CDR3 end, so that end is filled in from the germline J gene. This rearrangement joins TRBV2 to TRBJ2-3; 7 nucleotides agree with TRBD1. Germline V gives CDR1 SNHLY, CDR2 FYNNEI. Trimming cost V 4 bases and J 2 bases; bases outside gene matches: 3. This CDR3 is 14 amino acids long. This chain's CDR3 is CASSGQGVTDTQYF. Incomplete CDR3 DNA: TGTGCCAGCAGTGGTCAGGGGGTCACAGATACG.

This clone was observed at least ten times. The CDR3 end is not reached by the read, which stops 3 residues before it; the germline J gene fills it in. J is TRBJ2-7 and V is TRBV29-1; D gene unclear. Germline V lookup: CDR1 SQVTM, CDR2 ANQGSEA. The length of the CDR3 is 12 residues. V was cut by 4 bases and J by 2 bases, with 9 bases left in between. CDR3 loop: CSVGANPYEQYF. Incomplete CDR3 DNA: TGCAGCGTTGGGGCCAATCCCTACGAG.

This clone was detected ten times or more. The CDR3 end is not reached by the read, which stops 3 residues before it; the germline J gene fills it in. The V and J genes are TRBV20-1 and TRBJ2-7; D gene uncertain. Germline CDR1 DFQATT, CDR2 SNEGSKA (reference sequence). CDR3 length: 15 residues. V shed 2 bases and J shed 2 bases, with 16 bases lying between them. CDR3 amino acids: CSARTSGPSPYEQYF. The CDR3 DNA, read in part, is TGCAGTGCTAGAACCTCGGGTCCATCCCCCTACGAG.

In its sample, this clone was seen many times. The read terminates 3 residues before the CDR3 end, so the remaining end is supplied by the germline J gene. V and J are TRBV5-1 and TRBJ1-2; D is unresolved. Germline CDR1 SGHRS, CDR2 YFSETQ. The CDR3 covers 12 residues. CDR3 DNA, as far as it was read: TGCGCCAGCAGCTTGGCCGGGGAAGTC. Encoded protein: CASSLAGEV. The CDR3 as a whole reads CASSLAGEVYTF.

This clone was recorded many times. The read comes to an end 3 residues before the CDR3 does, leaving the germline J gene to fill in the end. The V call is TRBV24-1, the J call TRBJ2-2; weak D call: TRBD2 (5 bases). Germline V gene sequence: CDR1 KGHDR, CDR2 SFDVKD. The ends were cut back, 4 bases at V and 3 bases at J, with 8 bases in the middle. The CDR3 contains 14 residues. CDR3 DNA, as far as it was read: TGTGCCACCAGTGAATCGAGGGACACCGGGGAG. It specifies CATSESRDTGE. The CDR3 as a whole reads CATSESRDTGELFF.

This clone was detected many times. From the germline J gene comes the end of the CDR3, since the read stops 3 residues before it. The J gene is TRBJ2-1, the V gene TRBV27, with 7 positions matching TRBD2. The germline V gene encodes CDR1 MNHEY and CDR2 SMNVEV (reference sequence). V was pared by 3 bases and J by 0 bases, with 8 bases of the junction left unmatched. CDR3 length: 17 amino acids. CDR3 bases read: TGTGCCAGCAGTTTTCTTCTAGCGGAAAGCTCCTACAATGAG. Encoded protein: CASSFLLAESSYNE. The full CDR3 protein reads CASSFLLAESSYNEQFF.

This clone was recorded many times. Read sequence stops 3 residues before the CDR3 end, and the germline J gene provides the missing end. V is TRBV5-6 and J is TRBJ1-5; 12 bases match TRBD1. Germline CDR1 is SGHDT and CDR2 is YYEEEE. The CDR3 extends over 14 amino acids. Germline trimming cut 3 bases from V and 6 bases from J; bases unmatched to any gene: 1. The sequenced part of the CDR3 DNA is TGTGCCAGCAGCTGGGGACAGGGGGCTCAGCCC. Its protein is CASSWGQGAQP. The full-length CDR3 reads as CASSWGQGAQPQHF. Together with reference TRBV5-6 and TRBJ1-5, the CDR3 gives the full variable domain: DAGVTQSPTHLIKTRGQQVTLRCSPKSGHDTVSWYQQALGQGPQFIFQYYEEEERQRGNFPDRFSGHQFPNYSSELNVNALLLGDSALYLCASSWGQGAQPQHFGDGTRLSIL.

Many counts were recorded for this clone. Read coverage stops 3 residues before the CDR3 terminus; the germline J gene supplies the remainder. The rearrangement joins TRBV7-8 to TRBJ1-1; D unclear. The CDR3 covers 14 residues. In germline, CDR1 is SGHVS, CDR2 FQNEAQ. V was trimmed by 4 bases and J by 1 base, leaving 10 bases between them. The sequenced CDR3 bases are TGTGCCAGCAGCTCCATGGAGGGGAACACTGAA. As protein: CASSSMEGNTE. The entire CDR3 reads CASSSMEGNTEAFF.

This clone has a count of ten or more. The CDR3 spells CASSVEQGILSPLHF. CDR3 bases read: TGTGCCAGCAGCGTAGAACAGGGTATTCTTTCACCC. The rearrangement joins TRBV2 to TRBJ1-6; possible D gene TRBD1, 6 bases. With the read ending 3 residues before the CDR3 end, the germline J gene is used to fill in that end. Looked up from germline, CDR1 is SNHLY and CDR2 is FYNNEI. Trimming took off 6 bases at V and 9 bases at J, with 18 bases between the two ends. CDR3 size: 15 residues.

This clone was recorded at least ten times. The sequence runs out 3 residues before the end of the CDR3; the remainder is reconstructed from the germline J gene. The chain is built from TRBV13 and TRBJ2-3, with D possibly matching TRBD2 (6 bases). Germline CDR1 reads PRHDT; CDR2 reads FYEKMQ (reference sequence). Trimming stripped 8 bases from V and 4 bases from J, with 10 bases between. This CDR3 contains 12 residues. The covered CDR3 bases are TGTGCCAGCGCGTGGGGGGCAGATACG. Translation gives CASAWGADT. The full CDR3 protein reads CASAWGADTQYF.

Concerning this clone itself: The read falls 3 residues short of the CDR3 end, and the missing part is taken from the germline J gene. The V gene is TRBV5-8, the J gene TRBJ2-7, with D perhaps TRBD2 (6 bases). Germline V CDR1 and CDR2: SGHTS, YDEGEE. The CDR3 runs to 12 residues. V was clipped by 4 bases and J by 4 bases, with 9 bases between them. The DNA read from the CDR3 is TGTGCCAGCAGCGCGGGACTGTACGAG. Amino acids: CASSAGLYE. The complete CDR3 protein is CASSAGLYEQYF.